The present T cell receptor (beta chain) was sequenced within a study of OX40 agonist ivuxolimab in advanced cancers. Broadly, across the study: Ivuxolimab was a fully human IgG2 agonistic monoclonal antibody targeting the costimulatory receptor OX40 (CD134). Intravenous ivuxolimab was administered to patients every 2 weeks at six dose levels: 0.01, 0.1, 0.3, 1.5, 3 and 10 mg/kg. Partial responses occurred in three dose-escalation patients: two with cutaneous melanoma and one with hepatocellular carcinoma. Peripheral TCRbeta sequencing aimed to test whether ivuxolimab altered TCR sequence diversity and caused clonal T-cell expansion. Among the 50 to 55 dose-escalation patients, roughly 20 had hepatocellular carcinoma, 15 or so melanoma, 9 renal cell carcinoma and 9 head and neck cancer. The dose-escalation cohort was almost 85% male with a mean age of roughly 60 years, ranging from roughly 23 to 79. The monotherapy dose-escalation portion (N = 52 patients) of the phase I ivuxolimab trial is reported in the paper. Patients were allowed to have had prior anti-PD-1, anti-PD-L1 or anti-CTLA-4 therapy, and 30% to 50% of the dose-escalation patients had previously received checkpoint inhibitors. What the research found in general, with its limitations: Partial responders in the 0.1-3.0 mg/kg groups had among the lowest normalized peripheral clonal expansion, especially among CD8+ T cells. The antigen specificity of the peripheral T cells that underwent clonal expansion was not determined. At doses from 0.1 to 3.0 mg/kg, clonal expansion was seen in both CD4+ and CD8+ blood T cells between baseline and week 6. Low levels of normalized T-cell clonal expansion were also shown by some nonresponding patients. After ivuxolimab, more expanded clones were found on average in CD8+ T cells than in CD4+ T cells.

V is pared back by 4 bases and J by 4 bases, with 22 bases lying between the germline termini. CDR1 and CDR2, per the germline V gene, are SGHAT and FQNNGV. Reading from cysteine to phenylalanine, the CDR3 counts 17 amino acids. The DNA shown is the 51-base CDR3, in frame from base 1. The trial excluded patients who had a history of autoimmune disease or were on systemic immunosuppression. Peripheral blood for TCR sequencing was collected from all dose cohorts at baseline, on cycle 4 day 1, and on cycle 7 day 1. The samples were drawn from a first-in-human, open-label, multicenter phase I dose-escalation trial of ivuxolimab. Adults with locally advanced or metastatic melanoma, renal cell, hepatocellular, or head and neck squamous cell carcinoma were enrolled in the trial. Before TCR sequencing, CD4+ T cells and CD8+ T cells were sorted from peripheral blood as separate populations. To sequence the TCRbeta CDR3 region, genomic DNA was isolated from the sorted cells. The immunoSEQ Assay was used to sequence the TCRbeta CDR3 regions. TCRdb limited this immuneACCESS table to in-frame rearrangements with V and J called. A share of clones is missing; checked studies link under half to unresolved V genes, and the rest is unexplained. Within this sample are 90,000 to 100,000 clones, with roughly nine tenths of them counted one time only. The ten largest clones take up about 0.31% of the sample.

As for this clone: Its antigen is still unknown. Base qualities are not provided; no much larger clone lies one nucleotide away.

The TCR sequence derives from an adult with an advanced solid tumor such as melanoma, head and neck, liver or kidney cancer. The chain joins TRBV11-2 to TRBJ1-1; no D gene call is confident. The source material was CD4+ or CD8+ T cells sorted from blood, sampled in a trial of the OX40 agonist ivuxolimab. The CDR3 region reads CASSSRLVGQVGTEAFF. The base sequence is TGTGCCAGCAGCTCCCGGTTGGTCGGGCAGGTAGGCACTGAAGCTTTCTTT. With all but the CDR3 taken from the reference TRBV11-2 and TRBJ1-1 genes, the full variable domain is: EAGVAQSPRYKIIEKRQSVAFWCNPISGHATLYWYQQILGQGPKLLIQFQNNGVVDDSQLPKDRFSAERLKGVDSTLKIQPAKLEDSAVYLCASSSRLVGQVGTEAFFGQGTRLTVV.